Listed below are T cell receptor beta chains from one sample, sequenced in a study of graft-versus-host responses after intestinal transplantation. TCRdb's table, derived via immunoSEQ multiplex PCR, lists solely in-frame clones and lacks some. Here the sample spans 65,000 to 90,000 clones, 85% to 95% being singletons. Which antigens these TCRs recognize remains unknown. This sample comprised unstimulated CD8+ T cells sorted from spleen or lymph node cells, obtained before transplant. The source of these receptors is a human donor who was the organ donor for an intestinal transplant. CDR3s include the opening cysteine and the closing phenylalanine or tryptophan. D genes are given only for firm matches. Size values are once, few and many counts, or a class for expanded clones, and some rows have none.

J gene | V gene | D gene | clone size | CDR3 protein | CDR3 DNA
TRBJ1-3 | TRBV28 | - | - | CASSLYQGGGPFGNTIYF | TGTGCCAGCAGTTTATATCAGGGAGGGGGACCGTTTGGAAACACCATATATTTT
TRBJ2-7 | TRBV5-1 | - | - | CASSLQGTDYEQYF | TGCGCCAGCAGCTTGCAGGGGACCGACTACGAGCAGTACTTC
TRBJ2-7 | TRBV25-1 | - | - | CASARQHSYEQYF | TGTGCCAGCGCCCGACAGCACTCCTACGAGCAGTACTTC
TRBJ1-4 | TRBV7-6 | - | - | CASSPDSWKTGEKLFF | TGTGCCAGCAGCCCCGACTCCTGGAAGACTGGGGAAAAACTGTTTTTT
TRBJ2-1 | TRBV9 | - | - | CASSVIQGAKQFF | TGTGCCAGCAGCGTCATACAGGGCGCTAAGCAGTTCTTC
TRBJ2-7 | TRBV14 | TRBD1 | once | CASRYEPFRGQTYEQYF | TGTGCCAGCAGATACGAGCCATTCAGGGGGCAGACCTACGAGCAGTACTTC
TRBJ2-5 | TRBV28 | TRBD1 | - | CASSTRTGTEETQYF | TGTGCCAGCAGCACAAGGACAGGGACGGAAGAGACCCAGTACTTC
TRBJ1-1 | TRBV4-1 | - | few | CASSPIGFTEAFF | TGCGCCAGCAGCCCCATCGGGTTTACTGAAGCTTTCTTT
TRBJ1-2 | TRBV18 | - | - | CASSPPTGINYGYTF | TGTGCCAGCTCACCTCCGACAGGAATTAACTATGGCTACACCTTC
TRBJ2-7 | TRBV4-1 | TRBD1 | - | CASSQVTGDPYGQYF | TGCGCCAGCAGCCAAGTGACAGGGGATCCATACGGGCAGTACTTC
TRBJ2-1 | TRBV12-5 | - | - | CASGLAGNEQFF | TGTGCTAGTGGTTTGGCAGGTAATGAGCAGTTCTTC
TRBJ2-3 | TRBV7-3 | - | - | CASSLTGSADTQYF | TGTGCCAGCAGCTTAACCGGGTCTGCAGATACGCAGTATTTT
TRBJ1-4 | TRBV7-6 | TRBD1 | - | CASSLGGTGAREKLFF | TGTGCCAGCAGCTTAGGCGGGACAGGGGCCAGAGAAAAACTGTTTTTT
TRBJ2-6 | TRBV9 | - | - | CASSVGSPLLSDGANVLTF | TGTGCCAGCAGCGTAGGGTCCCCACTACTCTCTGATGGGGCCAACGTCCTGACTTTC
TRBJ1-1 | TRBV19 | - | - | CASSISMMNTEAFF | TGTGCCAGTAGTATAAGCATGATGAACACTGAAGCTTTCTTT
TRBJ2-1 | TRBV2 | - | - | CASSHSTRNEQFF | TGTGCCAGCAGCCACTCTACTAGAAATGAGCAGTTCTTC
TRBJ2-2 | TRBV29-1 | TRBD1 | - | CSVITGGASTGELFF | TGCAGCGTTATCACAGGGGGCGCAAGTACCGGGGAGCTGTTTTTT
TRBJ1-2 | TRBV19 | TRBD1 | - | CASSRDRSNYGYTF | TGTGCCAGTAGTCGGGACAGGAGTAACTATGGCTACACCTTC
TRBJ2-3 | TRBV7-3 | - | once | CASSLEGGKTDTQYF | TGTGCCAGCAGCTTGGAGGGGGGGAAGACAGATACGCAGTATTTT
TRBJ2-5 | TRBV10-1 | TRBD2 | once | CASSGGGGETQYF | TGCGCCAGCAGTGGCGGGGGGGGTGAGACCCAGTACTTC
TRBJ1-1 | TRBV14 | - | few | CASSQDRLPGKIDFF | TGTGCCAGCAGCCAAGATCGGCTCCCAGGGAAAATTGATTTCTTT
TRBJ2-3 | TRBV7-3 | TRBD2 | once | CASSSPTSLGTQYF | TGTGCCAGCAGCTCCCCGACTAGCCTGGGTACGCAGTATTTT
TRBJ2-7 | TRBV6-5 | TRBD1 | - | CASSPRDRWAYEQYF | TGTGCCAGCAGTCCCCGGGACAGGTGGGCCTACGAGCAGTACTTC
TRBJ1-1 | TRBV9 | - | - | CASSLTGLTEAFF | TGTGCCAGCAGCCTTACAGGGCTCACTGAAGCTTTCTTT
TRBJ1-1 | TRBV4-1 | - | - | CASSPLAGNTEAFF | TGCGCCAGCAGCCCCCTCGCAGGGAACACTGAAGCTTTCTTT
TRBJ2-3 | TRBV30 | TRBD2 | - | CAWKLAGGPTDTQYF | TGTGCCTGGAAACTAGCGGGGGGGCCGACAGATACGCAGTATTTT
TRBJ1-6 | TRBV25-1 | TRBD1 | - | CASSELTGGRYNSPLHF | TGTGCCAGCAGTGAGCTGACAGGGGGCCGTTATAATTCACCCCTCCACTTT
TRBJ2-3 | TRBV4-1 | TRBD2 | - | CASSQVLAGGPDTQYF | TGCGCCAGCAGCCAGGTACTAGCGGGGGGGCCTGATACGCAGTATTTT
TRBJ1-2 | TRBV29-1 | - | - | CSVEGGGKGYTF | TGCAGCGTTGAGGGCGGAGGGAAGGGCTACACCTTC
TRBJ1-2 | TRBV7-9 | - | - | CASTYQGLDYGYTF | TGTGCCAGCACCTACCAGGGGCTAGACTATGGCTACACCTTC
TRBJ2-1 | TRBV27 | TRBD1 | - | CASSLGQRYNEQFF | TGTGCCAGCAGTTTGGGACAGCGATACAATGAGCAGTTCTTC
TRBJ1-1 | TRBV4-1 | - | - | CASSHLMNTEAFF | TGCGCCAGCAGCCATCTAATGAACACTGAAGCTTTCTTT
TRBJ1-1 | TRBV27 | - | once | CATRRVGAEAFF | TGTGCCACCCGGAGGGTGGGCGCTGAAGCTTTCTTT
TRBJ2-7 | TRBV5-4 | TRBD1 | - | CASSFSNRDSYSYEQYF | TGTGCCAGCAGCTTTTCAAACCGGGACAGTTACTCCTACGAGCAGTACTTC
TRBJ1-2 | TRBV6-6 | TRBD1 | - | CASSQRGQTYGYTF | TGTGCCAGCAGTCAGAGGGGACAGACCTATGGCTACACCTTC
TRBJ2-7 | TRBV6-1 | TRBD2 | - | CASSEGTSVGYEQYF | TGTGCCAGCAGTGAGGGGACTAGCGTCGGCTACGAGCAGTACTTC
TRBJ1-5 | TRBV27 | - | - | CASSLTSGGWGNQPQHF | TGTGCCAGCAGTTTGACGTCGGGGGGTTGGGGCAATCAGCCCCAGCATTTT
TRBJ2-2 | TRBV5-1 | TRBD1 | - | CASSERSDRGNTGELFF | TGCGCCAGCAGCGAAAGATCCGACAGGGGAAATACCGGGGAGCTGTTTTTT
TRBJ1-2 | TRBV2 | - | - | CASSDHYQDRNGYTF | TGTGCCAGCAGTGACCACTATCAAGACAGGAATGGCTACACCTTC
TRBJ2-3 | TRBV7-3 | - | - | CASSLVGHPGDTQYF | TGTGCCAGCAGCTTAGTGGGCCACCCGGGGGATACGCAGTATTTT
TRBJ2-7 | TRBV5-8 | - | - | CASSLVQGGSYEQYF | TGTGCCAGCAGCTTGGTGCAGGGGGGAAGCTACGAGCAGTACTTC
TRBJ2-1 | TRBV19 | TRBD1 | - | CASSLRQGGNEQFF | TGTGCCAGTAGTCTGAGACAGGGGGGGAATGAGCAGTTCTTC
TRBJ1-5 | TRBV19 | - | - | CASSMGGWGVRHQPQHF | TGTGCCAGTAGTATGGGTGGGTGGGGGGTCAGACATCAGCCCCAGCATTTT